This T cell receptor beta chain appears in the sequencing data of a study of neoadjuvant anti-PD-1 for oral cavity cancer. About the research overall: Before surgery, most patients got three to four biweekly 3 mg/kg nivolumab doses.

Time point reported: after neoadjuvant nivolumab, at surgical resection. Patients had newly diagnosed, untreated stage II-IVA oral cavity squamous cell carcinoma. There are 14 residues in the CDR3. Germline CDR1 MNHEY, CDR2 SMNVEV (reference sequence). Trimming cost V 0 bases and J 4 bases, with 10 bases left between them. Findings and limits, study-wide: Non-responders to neoadjuvant nivolumab had significantly more clonal PBMC T cells than responders. Higher pretreatment blood Treg/Th17 ratios correlated with higher pretreatment blood and lower post-treatment tumor TCRbeta clonality.

Generated by immunoSEQ multiplex PCR, the TCRdb table keeps only in-frame clones and is missing some. Of about 13,000 clones in the sample, 67% are singletons; the top ten hold around 3.3%. As to this clone: The antigen remains unidentified.

The chain recombines TRBV27 with TRBJ2-7; D is uncertain. Sequenced here: PBMCs, sampled after nivolumab (anti-PD-1) treatment. The clonotype was recovered from a person aged 40 to 85 with oral cavity squamous cell carcinoma. The CDR3 DNA follows: TGTGCCAGCAGTTTATCGGACCAACGGTACGAGCAGTACTTC. Its protein is CASSLSDQRYEQYF.